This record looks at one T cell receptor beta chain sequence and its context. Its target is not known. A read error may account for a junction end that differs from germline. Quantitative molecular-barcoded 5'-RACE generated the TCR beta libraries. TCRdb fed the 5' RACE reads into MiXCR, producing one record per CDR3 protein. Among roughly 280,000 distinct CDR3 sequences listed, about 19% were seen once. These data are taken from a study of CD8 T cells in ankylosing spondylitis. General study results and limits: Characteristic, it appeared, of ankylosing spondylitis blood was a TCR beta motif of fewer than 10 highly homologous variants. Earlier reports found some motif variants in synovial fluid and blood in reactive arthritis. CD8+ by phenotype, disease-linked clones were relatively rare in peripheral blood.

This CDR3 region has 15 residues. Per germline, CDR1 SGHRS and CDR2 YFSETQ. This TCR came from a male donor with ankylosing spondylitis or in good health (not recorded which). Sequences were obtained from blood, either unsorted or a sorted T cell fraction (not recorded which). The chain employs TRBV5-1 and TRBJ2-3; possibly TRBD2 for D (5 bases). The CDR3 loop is CASNLPAGDLDTQYF. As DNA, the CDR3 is TGCGCCAGCAACTTGCCTGCCGGGGATCTCGATACGCAGTATTTT.